The T cell receptor (beta chain) under discussion was sequenced for a study of metastatic and nonmetastatic thyroid tumors. No patient received treatment before thyroid surgery. The sample holds a few counts of this clone. MiXCR was used by TCRdb to re-call the PCR reads. Of fewer than 4,500 clones listed, roughly 32% were seen once; the top ten hold 15% to 20%. Trimming removed 2 bases at V and 5 bases at J, with 14 bases between. From germline, CDR1 is LNHNV and CDR2 YYDKDF (reference sequence). The CDR3 sequence is 15 residues long. The clonotype originates from a female donor with papillary thyroid cancer or a benign thyroid nodule (not recorded which). Some clones in this sample may be carry-over from other donors' samples. The sequencing sample was made of adjacent normal tissue. The genes are TRBV15 and TRBJ2-3; unclear D gene. The CDR3 is CATSRNGLFIDTQYF. CDR3 DNA: TGTGCCACCAGCAGAAATGGGCTTTTCATAGATACGCAGTATTTT.